The 13 T cell receptor beta chains given below trace back to one sample, sequenced in a study of T cell responses to AZD1222 COVID-19 vaccine. The assay was immunoSEQ multiplex PCR, and TCRdb's table has in-frame clones only and misses some. The data contain 150,000 to 200,000 clones, around 92% of them seen just once; the ten biggest clones take up 1% to 1.5%. The material was peripheral blood, obtained on day 0 of AZD1222 vaccination. These TCRs come from an adult in good health.

The rearrangement uses TRBV4-1 and TRBJ1-2; D uncertain. The V end was cut by 11 bases, the J end by 1 base, with 17 bases between. Per the germline V gene, CDR1 is MGHRA and CDR2 is YSYEKL. This CDR3 comprises 14 residues. The CDR3 protein is CAHHPGGVNYGYTF. The CDR3 bases are TGCGCCCACCACCCGGGCGGGGTTAACTATGGCTACACCTTC.

This sequence joins TRBV27 and TRBJ2-7, with D perhaps matching TRBD2 (6 bases). The CDR3 is made up of 15 amino acids. V shed 2 bases and J shed 4 bases, with 15 bases lying between them. Germline V gene sequence: CDR1 MNHEY, CDR2 SMNVEV (reference sequence). The CDR3 DNA reads TGTGCCAGCAGTTTAGGAGGGAGCCGTCCGTACGAGCAGTACTTC. The encoded protein is CASSLGGSRPYEQYF.

In DNA form, the CDR3 reads TGCAGTGCCACCTCTTCCTACGAGCAGTACTTC. Protein sequence: CSATSSYEQYF. The chain carries TRBV20-1 and TRBJ2-7, with D unresolved. CDR1 DFQATT and CDR2 SNEGSKA come from the germline V gene (reference sequence). This CDR3 region has 11 residues. The germline V and J ends were trimmed by 6 bases and 1 base, with 7 bases remaining between them.

The genes are TRBV6-5 and TRBJ2-1, with 7 bases lining up with TRBD1. CDR1 and CDR2 from the germline V gene are MNHEY and SVGAGI. This CDR3 is 14 amino acids long. V trimming: 6 bases; J trimming: 6 bases; junction bases outside the gene matches: 8. The CDR3 coding sequence is TGTGCCAGCAGCTCGACAGGGATGTTCAATGAGCAGTTCTTC. The encoded protein is CASSSTGMFNEQFF.

The chain recombines TRBV10-3 with TRBJ1-5; D gene unclear. Trimming took off 2 bases at V and 0 bases at J, with 2 bases between the two ends. CDR1 and CDR2 from the germline V gene are ENHRY and SYGVKD. The CDR3 consists of 13 residues. This CDR3 reads CAISETSNQPQHF. CDR3 coding DNA: TGTGCCATCAGTGAGACTAGCAATCAGCCCCAGCATTTT.

V and J are TRBV15 and TRBJ2-7, with 7 bases fitting TRBD2. Germline trimming cut 5 bases from V and 9 bases from J; bases unmatched to any gene: 16. The germline V gene has CDR1 LNHNV and CDR2 YYDKDF (reference sequence). The CDR3 has 15 residues. The CDR3 region is CATSDVWRGSLGQYF. DNA of the CDR3: TGTGCCACCAGCGACGTCTGGCGGGGGTCGCTCGGGCAGTACTTC.

The chain links TRBV21-1 to TRBJ1-5; the table gives TRBD1 as D, unverified against the DNA. TRBV21-1 counts as a pseudogene. This CDR3 spans 19 amino acids. The DNA for the CDR3 is TGTGCCAGCAGCAACCCCGACCGCCCGCGGACAGGGGAGGATCAGCCCCAGCATTTT. This translates into CASSNPDRPRTGEDQPQHF.

CDR3 bases: TGTGCCAGCAGCTTAGCGTACAGGAGCGATACGCAGTATTTT. Translating it yields CASSLAYRSDTQYF. The rearrangement links TRBV7-2 to TRBJ2-3, with a tentative D call TRBD1 (5 bases). Germline V gene lookup returns CDR1 SGHTA and CDR2 FQGNSA. CDR3 length: 14 residues. V was trimmed by 0 bases and J by 6 bases, leaving 10 bases between them.

The chain is built from TRBV28 and TRBJ1-3; D remains unclear. V was cut by 5 bases and J by 0 bases, with 23 bases left in between. Germline-derived CDR1 and CDR2 are MDHEN and SYDVKM. The CDR3 has 19 residues. The CDR3 sequence: CASSILGPTRRTSGNTIYF. The CDR3 DNA sequence: TGTGCCAGCAGTATCCTTGGGCCGACAAGACGGACCTCTGGAAACACCATATATTTT.

This rearrangement joins TRBV5-1 to TRBJ1-4; the match to TRBD1 covers 9 bases. Germline-derived CDR1 and CDR2 are SGHRS and YFSETQ. The J segment lost 7 bases and the V segment lost 0 bases, leaving 7 bases of the junction unmatched. CDR3 size: 16 residues. The CDR3 loop is CASSLDGGQGGEKLFF. The CDR3 DNA is TGCGCCAGCAGCTTGGATGGGGGACAGGGTGGTGAAAAACTGTTTTTT.

The genes are TRBV27 and TRBJ1-4; D might be TRBD1 (5 bases). V shed 1 base and J shed 7 bases, with 16 bases lying between them. The CDR3 is 16 residues long. CDR1 and CDR2 (germline): MNHEY, SMNVEV (reference sequence). CDR3 bases: TGTGCCAGCAGTTTATATTCGGGCAGGGACGGTGAAAAACTGTTTTTT. Its protein product is CASSLYSGRDGEKLFF. The whole variable domain, remainder taken from reference TRBV27 and TRBJ1-4, is EAQVTQNPRYLITVTGKKLTVTCSQNMNHEYMSWYRQDPGLGLRQIYYSMNVEVTDKGDVPEGYKVSRKEKRNFPLILESPSPNQTSLYFCASSLYSGRDGEKLFFGSGTQLSVL.

This clone appeared a single time. This sequence joins TRBV20-1 and TRBJ2-5, with D hard to call. The V end lost 6 bases, the J end lost 1 base, and 6 bases lay between the germline ends. The CDR3 is 11 amino acids. Germline CDR1 reads DFQATT; CDR2 reads SNEGSKA (reference sequence). CDR3 region: CSATLQETQYF. CDR3 bases: TGCAGTGCCACACTCCAAGAGACCCAGTACTTC.

The gene calls are TRBV28 and TRBJ1-5; D is possibly TRBD1 (5 bases). Trimming shortened V by 6 bases and J by 1 base, and 10 bases separated the two germline ends. This CDR3 is 14 amino acids long. Germline-derived CDR1 and CDR2 are MDHEN and SYDVKM. CDR3 sequence (DNA): TGTGCCAGCAGCAAGGGACGGAGCAATCAGCCCCAGCATTTT. Translation gives CASSKGRSNQPQHF.